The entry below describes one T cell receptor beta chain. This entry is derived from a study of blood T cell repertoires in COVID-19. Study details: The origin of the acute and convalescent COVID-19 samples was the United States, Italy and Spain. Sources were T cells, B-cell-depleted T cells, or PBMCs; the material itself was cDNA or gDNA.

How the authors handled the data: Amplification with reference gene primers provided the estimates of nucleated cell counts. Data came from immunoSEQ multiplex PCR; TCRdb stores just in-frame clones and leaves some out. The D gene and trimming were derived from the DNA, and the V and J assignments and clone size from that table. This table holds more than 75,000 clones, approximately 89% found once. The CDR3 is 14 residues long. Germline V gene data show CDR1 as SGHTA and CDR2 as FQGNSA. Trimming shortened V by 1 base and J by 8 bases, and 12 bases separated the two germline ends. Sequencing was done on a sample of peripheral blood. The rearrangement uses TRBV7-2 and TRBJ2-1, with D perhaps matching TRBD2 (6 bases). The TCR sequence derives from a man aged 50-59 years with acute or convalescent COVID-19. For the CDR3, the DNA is TGTGCCAGCAGCTTAGTCGCCAGGGAGGATGAGCAGTTCTTC. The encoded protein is CASSLVAREDEQFF.